This TCR beta chain was obtained from a study of cytomegalovirus exposure and HLA in healthy donors. Study findings and constraints: It was only CMV serostatus that was available as immune exposure information. Common viral pathogens seemed, in a later analysis, to connect with several of the most significant clusters. A later examination showed that TCR association rates differed by HLA locus, with DRB1 most and HLA-C fewest. The classifier reportedly diagnosed cytomegalovirus status with high specificity and sensitivity.

Germline-derived CDR1 and CDR2 are LNHNV and YYDKDF (reference sequence). This CDR3 region has 19 residues. The J segment lost 0 bases and the V segment lost 0 bases, leaving 9 bases of the junction unmatched. Primers: 60 Vbeta forward and 13 Jbeta reverse. Sequencing used immunoSEQ multiplex PCR; TCRdb keeps in-frame clones, though not all of them. The sample holds around 190,000 clones; about four fifths are singletons and the top ten take around 2%. Worth noting for this clone: Its antigen is unidentified.

Sample: PBMCs. This sequence originates from a man between 18 and 35 years old in good health and CMV-seronegative. The chain carries TRBV15 and TRBJ1-4, with TRBD1 identical over 8 bases. DNA for the CDR3: TGTGCCACCAGCAGAGATAGAGGGGGACAGGCAGCAACTAATGAAAAACTGTTTTTT. Amino acid sequence: CATSRDRGGQAATNEKLFF.